The TCR beta chain described here comes from a study of T cells in Graves' hyperthyroidism and ophthalmopathy. Whole-study results and caveats: Before onset, by a median of around six months, the model predicted ophthalmopathy. In the blood, most expanded thyroid clonotypes above 0.001 appeared as well.

Out of less than 12 ml of fresh peripheral blood came the PBMCs. Germline values: CDR1 KGHDR, CDR2 SFDVKD. The CDR3 spans 16 residues. Trimming left V 4 bases short and J 7 bases short, with 18 bases between. Template material for amplifying TCR beta CDR3 regions consisted of RNA transcripts. HTBI primers drove first-round RT-PCR of the TCR CDR3. TCRdb independently ran MiXCR on the multiplex PCR reads; one entry per CDR3 protein. The sample holds 490,000 or so distinct CDR3 sequences, less than 25% seen once. At least ten counts were recorded for this clonotype. The antigen is unknown. The sequenced material came from blood. The rearrangement links TRBV24-1 to TRBJ1-4; D might be TRBD1 (5 bases). This TCR was recovered from a woman in her sixties or seventies with Graves' ophthalmopathy. Written as DNA, the CDR3 is TGTGCCACCAGTGACCCTACAGGCGCGGGCAGTGAAAAACTGTTTTTT. Its translation: CATSDPTGAGSEKLFF.